The 12 T cell receptor beta chains below all came from one sample that was sequenced in a study of early T cells in non-severe SARS-CoV-2 infection. Each CDR3 protein is one row after TCRdb ran MiXCR on the 5' RACE reads. Of 100,000 to 150,000 distinct CDR3 sequences listed, about 15% are singletons. The sample consisted of whole blood. Receptors were obtained from an adult who was a healthcare worker with PCR-confirmed SARS-CoV-2 infection or an uninfected control (not recorded which).

This clonotype has at least ten counts. The V and J genes are TRBV6-5 and TRBJ2-5; D uncertain. Per the germline V gene, CDR1 is MNHEY and CDR2 is SVGAGI. The CDR3 has 12 residues. V lost 8 bases and J lost 2, with 9 bases in between. The chain's CDR3 is CASSRNQETQYF. The CDR3, as DNA: TGTGCCAGCTCACGGAATCAAGAGACCCAGTACTTC.

The gene calls are TRBV20-1 and TRBJ2-3; D may match TRBD1 or TRBD2 (6 bases each). Trimming removed 5 bases at V and 2 bases at J, with 20 bases between. This CDR3 region has 16 residues. Germline values: CDR1 DFQATT, CDR2 SNEGSKA (reference sequence). The CDR3 DNA is TGCAGTGCTGGACCCCGGGGGCGGGGTTACACAGATACGCAGTATTTT. It is translated as CSAGPRGRGYTDTQYF.

This clonotype was picked up many times. The chain recombines TRBV5-1 with TRBJ1-6; no definite D call. The germline CDR1 and CDR2 sequences are SGHRS and YFSETQ. The ends were cut back, 5 bases at V and 6 bases at J, with 9 bases in the middle. The CDR3 has 13 amino acids. The CDR3 DNA follows: TGCGCCAGCAGAGTGGGTCCTAATTCACCCCTCCACTTT. This translates into CASRVGPNSPLHF. Supplemented by reference TRBV5-1 and TRBJ1-6, the full variable domain reads KAGVTQTPRYLIKTRGQQVTLSCSPISGHRSVSWYQQTPGQGLQFLFEYFSETQRNKGNFPGRFSGRQFSNSRSEMNVSTLELGDSALYLCASRVGPNSPLHFGNGTRLTVT.

This clonotype was counted between two and nine times. This sequence joins TRBV5-6 and TRBJ2-7; 7 nucleotides match TRBD1. CDR1 SGHDT and CDR2 YYEEEE come from the germline V gene. This CDR3 region has 13 residues. The trim removed 4 bases at V and 4 bases at J, leaving 5 bases unmatched. CDR3 in DNA: TGTGCCAGCAGCCACGGGACAGCTTACGAGCAGTACTTC. Translated, it gives CASSHGTAYEQYF. Full variable domain (remainder filled in from reference TRBV5-6 and TRBJ2-7): DAGVTQSPTHLIKTRGQQVTLRCSPKSGHDTVSWYQQALGQGPQFIFQYYEEEERQRGNFPDRFSGHQFPNYSSELNVNALLLGDSALYLCASSHGTAYEQYFGPGTRLTVT.

This clonotype appeared once. The chain recombines TRBV20-1 with TRBJ2-2; TRBD2 is a possible D gene (6 bases). V lost 5 bases to trimming and J lost 4 bases, with 11 bases between them. CDR1 is DFQATT and CDR2 is SNEGSKA in the germline V gene (reference sequence). The CDR3 extends over 13 amino acids. The DNA of the CDR3 is TGCAGTGCTTCCCAACTAGCCACCGGGGAGCTGTTTTTT. This codes for CSASQLATGELFF.

This clonotype was found many times. V is TRBV2 and J is TRBJ2-7; no reliable D call. The V end lost 3 bases, the J end lost 3 bases, and 3 bases lay between the germline ends. The germline V gene has CDR1 SNHLY and CDR2 FYNNEI. The CDR3 sequence is 11 residues long. For the CDR3, the DNA is TGTGCCAGCAGTGAGGGCTACGAGCAGTACTTC. It yields the protein CASSEGYEQYF. Filled out from reference TRBV2 and TRBJ2-7, the complete variable domain reads EPEVTQTPSHQVTQMGQEVILRCVPISNHLYFYWYRQILGQKVEFLVSFYNNEISEKSEIFDDQFSVERPDGSNFTLKIRSTKLEDSAMYFCASSEGYEQYFGPGTRLTVT.

With respect to this clonotype: In this CDR3 the conserved last residue, phenylalanine or tryptophan, is missing, so a read error is likely. The DNA is left out, because the CDR3 cannot be placed on it with certainty; the CDR3 is given as TCRdb lists it. The chain links TRBV7-3 to TRBJ2-4; the table's D call TRBD2 went unverified against the DNA. Ends included, the CDR3 has 10 residues. Germline V gives CDR1 SGHTA, CDR2 FQGTGA. This CDR3 is CASSPAAALA.

The CDR3: CASSFVSGTSSDEQFF. The CDR3 nucleotides read TGTGCCAGCAGTTTCGTCTCCGGGACTAGCTCCGATGAGCAGTTCTTC. The V gene is TRBV27, the J gene TRBJ2-1; 9 positions agree with TRBD2. The CDR3 length is 16 residues. Germline assignment: CDR1 MNHEY and CDR2 SMNVEV (reference sequence). The J segment lost 8 bases and the V segment lost 3 bases, leaving 11 bases of the junction unmatched.

The V and J genes are TRBV7-8 and TRBJ2-6, with D unclear. V lost 6 bases to trimming and J lost 1 base, with 7 bases between them. The V gene's germline CDR1 is SGHVS and CDR2 FQNEAQ. CDR3 size: 14 residues. The CDR3 reads CASRQHSGANVLTF. CDR3 in DNA: TGTGCCAGCAGACAGCATTCTGGGGCCAACGTCCTGACTTTC.

The rearrangement uses TRBV29-1 and TRBJ2-3; 8 nucleotides line up with TRBD2. The CDR3 loop spans 16 amino acids. The trim removed 8 bases at V and 3 bases at J, leaving 16 bases unmatched. Germline CDR1 reads SQVTM; CDR2 reads ANQGSEA. The CDR3 reads CSLNSLGRGATDTQYF. The CDR3 region has the DNA TGCAGCCTTAATTCGCTCGGGCGGGGGGCGACAGATACGCAGTATTTT.

The chain has TRBV3-1 and TRBJ2-1, with 8 bases fitting TRBD1. Trimming removed 7 bases from V and 5 bases from J; junction bases left unmatched: 7. This CDR3 region has 14 residues. CDR1 is LGHDT and CDR2 is YNNKEL in the germline V gene (reference sequence). CDR3 DNA: TGTGCCAGCAACCGACAGGGGATGGACAATGAGCAGTTCTTC. This translates into CASNRQGMDNEQFF.

This clonotype was observed a few times. J is TRBJ2-5 and V is TRBV7-8; D not certain. This CDR3 contains 14 residues. Trimming pared 1 base from V and 1 base from J, leaving 7 bases between. The germline V gene has CDR1 SGHVS and CDR2 FQNEAQ. CDR3 amino acids: CASSLEHSQETQYF. The CDR3 nucleotides are TGTGCCAGCAGCTTAGAACATAGCCAAGAGACCCAGTACTTC.